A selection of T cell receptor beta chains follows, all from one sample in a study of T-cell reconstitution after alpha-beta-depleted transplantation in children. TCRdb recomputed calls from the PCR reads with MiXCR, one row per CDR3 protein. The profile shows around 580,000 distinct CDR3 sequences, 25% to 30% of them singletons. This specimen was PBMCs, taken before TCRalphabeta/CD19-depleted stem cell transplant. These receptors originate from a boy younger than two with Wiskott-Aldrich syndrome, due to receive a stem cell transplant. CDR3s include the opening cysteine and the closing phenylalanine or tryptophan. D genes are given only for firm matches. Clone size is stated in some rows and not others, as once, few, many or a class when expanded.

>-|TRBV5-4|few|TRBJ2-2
CASSLGGKGAGELFF
TGTGCCAGCAGCTTGGGCGGGAAGGGTGCCGGGGAGCTGTTTTTT
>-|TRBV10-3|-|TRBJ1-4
CATATATGRLFF
TGTGCCACCGCGACAGCCACCGGCCGACTGTTTTTT
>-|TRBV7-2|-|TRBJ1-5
CASSYWGSGAQPQHF
TGTGCCAGCAGCTACTGGGGATCGGGAGCCCAGCCCCAGCATTTT
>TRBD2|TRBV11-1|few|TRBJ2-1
CASSLWAGVYYNEQFF
TGTGCCAGCAGCTTATGGGCGGGAGTATACTACAATGAGCAGTTCTTC
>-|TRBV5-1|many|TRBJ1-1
CASSAQGPVNTEAFF
TGCGCCAGCAGCGCGCAGGGTCCGGTGAACACTGAAGCTTTCTTT
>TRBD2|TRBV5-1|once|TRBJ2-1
CASSTAGGLSYNEQFF
TGCGCCAGCAGCACCGCGGGGGGACTCTCTTACAATGAGCAGTTCTTC
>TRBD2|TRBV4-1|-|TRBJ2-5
CASSQVSREGLGETQYF
TGCGCCAGCAGCCAAGTTTCCCGGGAGGGCCTTGGGGAGACCCAGTACTTC
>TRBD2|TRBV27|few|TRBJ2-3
CASTTWTSGSDTQYF
TGTGCCAGCACCACGTGGACTAGCGGGTCAGATACGCAGTATTTT
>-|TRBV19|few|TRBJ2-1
CASSIARYNEQFF
TGTGCCAGTAGTATAGCCAGGTACAATGAGCAGTTCTTC
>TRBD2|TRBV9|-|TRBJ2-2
CASSVEGLAIGELFF
TGTGCCAGCAGCGTAGAGGGACTAGCAATCGGGGAGCTGTTTTTT
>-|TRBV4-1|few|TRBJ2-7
CASSHAERYEQYF
TGCGCCAGCAGCCATGCAGAGCGCTACGAGCAGTACTTC
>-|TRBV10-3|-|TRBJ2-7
CAISESRTPGSYEQYF
TGTGCCATCAGTGAGTCTAGGACGCCCGGCTCCTACGAGCAGTACTTC
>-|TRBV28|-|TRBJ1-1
CASSLDANTEAFF
TGTGCCAGCAGTTTAGACGCGAACACTGAAGCTTTCTTT
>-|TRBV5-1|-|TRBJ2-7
CASSLSRYTNYEQYF
TGCGCCAGCAGCTTGTCAAGATATACCAACTACGAGCAGTACTTC
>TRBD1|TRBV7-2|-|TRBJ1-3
CASSWDSFSGNTIYF
TGTGCCAGCAGCTGGGACAGCTTCTCTGGAAACACCATATATTTT
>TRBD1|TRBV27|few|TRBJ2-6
CASSLQGQGRPGANVLTF
TGTGCCAGCAGTTTACAAGGACAGGGTCGCCCTGGGGCCAACGTCCTGACTTTC
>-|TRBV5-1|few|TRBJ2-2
CASSLRKTNTGELFF
TGCGCCAGCAGTTTGAGGAAGACGAACACCGGGGAGCTGTTTTTT
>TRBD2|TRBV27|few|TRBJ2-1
CASSPILPGLASYNEQFF
TGTGCCAGCAGTCCTATACTTCCGGGACTAGCGTCCTACAATGAGCAGTTCTTC
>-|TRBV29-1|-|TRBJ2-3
CSVPPSGTDTQYF
TGCAGCGTGCCGCCTAGCGGCACAGATACGCAGTATTTT
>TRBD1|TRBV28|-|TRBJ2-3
CASSSPRQGKFSRDTQYF
TGTGCCAGCAGTTCCCCCCGACAGGGGAAGTTTTCACGGGATACGCAGTATTTT
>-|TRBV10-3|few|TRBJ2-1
CAISESDPGGEQFF
TGTGCCATCAGTGAGTCGGATCCCGGGGGTGAGCAGTTCTTC
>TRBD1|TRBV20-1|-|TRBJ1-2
CSAPPTGGDGYTF
TGCAGTGCTCCCCCGACAGGGGGCGATGGCTACACCTTC
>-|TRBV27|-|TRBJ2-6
CASSFGRAGANVLTF
TGTGCCAGCAGTTTCGGCAGGGCTGGGGCCAACGTCCTGACTTTC
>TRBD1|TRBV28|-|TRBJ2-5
CASSFPGLTGSVLETQYF
TGTGCCAGCAGTTTCCCTGGATTGACAGGGTCGGTTCTGGAGACCCAGTACTTC
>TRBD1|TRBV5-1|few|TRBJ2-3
CASSNPTGADTQYF
TGCGCCAGCAGCAACCCGACAGGGGCAGATACGCAGTATTTT
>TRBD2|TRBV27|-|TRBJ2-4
CASSFSGRSGNIQYF
TGTGCCAGCAGTTTTAGCGGGAGGAGTGGCAACATTCAGTACTTC
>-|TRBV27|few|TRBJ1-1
CASSPWRGPEAFF
TGTGCCAGCAGCCCCTGGCGGGGCCCTGAAGCTTTCTTT
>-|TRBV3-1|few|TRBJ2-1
CASSPTPGLDSYNEQFF
TGTGCCAGCAGCCCTACACCCGGACTTGACTCCTACAATGAGCAGTTCTTC
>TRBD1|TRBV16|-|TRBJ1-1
CASSRQTGGLLEAFF
TGTGCCAGCAGCCGACAAACAGGGGGTCTCCTTGAAGCTTTCTTT
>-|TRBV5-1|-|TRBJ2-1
CASSLDGRGNEQFF
TGCGCCAGCAGCTTGGATGGCAGGGGCAATGAGCAGTTCTTC
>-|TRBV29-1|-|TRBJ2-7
CSVEDWRSPYEQYF
TGCAGCGTTGAAGACTGGCGGAGCCCCTACGAGCAGTACTTC
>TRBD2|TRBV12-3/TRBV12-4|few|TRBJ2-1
CASSLASGVPNEQFF
TGTGCCAGCAGTTTAGCTAGCGGGGTCCCAAATGAGCAGTTCTTC
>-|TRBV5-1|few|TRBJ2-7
CASSSGWDAYEQYF
TGCGCCAGCAGTTCGGGGTGGGACGCCTACGAGCAGTACTTC
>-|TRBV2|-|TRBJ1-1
CASSEKMRTEAFF
TGTGCCAGCAGTGAAAAAATGAGAACTGAAGCTTTCTTT
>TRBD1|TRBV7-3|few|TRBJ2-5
CASSPGQRNQETQYF
TGTGCCAGCAGCCCGGGACAGAGGAACCAAGAGACCCAGTACTTC
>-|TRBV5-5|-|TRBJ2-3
CASSLVRTGTDTQYF
TGTGCCAGCAGCTTGGTGCGGACTGGCACAGATACGCAGTATTTT